These 2 T cell receptor beta chains were sequenced from one sample in a study of regulatory T cells in long-lasting Graves disease. Libraries of TCR beta came from iRepertoire HTBI primers plus Arm-PCR of CDR3 regions. MiXCR was run by TCRdb on the multiplex PCR reads, yielding one entry per CDR3 protein. The repertoire holds roughly 470,000 distinct CDR3 sequences, with around 20% as singletons. The time point denotes: persistent/refractory GD, antithyroid drugs over 5 years with positive TRAb. Scientists built the TCR library using RNA that was extracted from PBMCs. Source: peripheral blood mononuclear cells (PBMCs), taken when the disease was refractory, from a patient treated with antithyroid drugs. The receptors shown here come from a female donor with Graves disease.

This clonotype was observed at least ten times. The gene calls are TRBV20-1 and TRBJ2-7; D remains ambiguous. Trimming stripped 3 bases from V and 0 bases from J, with 9 bases between. Germline CDR1 and CDR2: DFQATT and SNEGSKA (reference sequence). The CDR3 loop spans 13 amino acids. This CDR3 is CSARDASSYEQYF. The CDR3 nucleotides read TGCAGTGCTAGGGACGCAAGCTCCTACGAGCAGTACTTC.

This chain links TRBV19 with TRBJ1-1, with no clear D. The CDR3 totals 13 residues. The germline V gene has CDR1 LNHDA and CDR2 SQIVND (reference sequence). The V gene lost 5 bases and the J gene lost 4 bases, with 11 bases spanning the gap. This CDR3 is CASSHGVGTEAFF. CDR3 in DNA: TGTGCCAGTAGTCACGGGGTTGGCACTGAAGCTTTCTTT. The variable domain in full, completed from reference TRBV19 and TRBJ1-1, reads DGGITQSPKYLFRKEGQNVTLSCEQNLNHDAMYWYRQDPGQGLRLIYYSQIVNDFQKGDIAEGYSVSREKKESFPLTVTSAQKNPTAFYLCASSHGVGTEAFFGQGTRLTVV.